The source of this T cell receptor beta chain is a study of CD8+ T cells in alopecia areata. RNA extraction was followed by reverse transcription into cDNA, which acted as the sequencing template. The method was immunoSEQ multiplex PCR; TCRdb's version includes in-frame clones alone and lacks a portion of them. The data hold 30,000 to 35,000 clones, with 55% observed a single time. For this clone: As yet, its antigen is unknown.

Regarding the study as a whole: Especially in alopecia totalis/universalis, lesional scalp showed greater clonality than normal scalp did. Besides other cells, scalp samples also yield sequences of resident alphabeta T cells from normal skin.

This CDR3 has 9 residues. Trimming removed 3 bases at V and 14 bases at J, with 7 bases between. In germline, CDR1 is SEHNR, CDR2 FQNEAQ (reference sequence). Alopecia areata patients provided lesional scalp punch biopsies and peripheral blood, both collected for the study. Sorting separated CD4+ and CD8+ T cells out of PBMCs. The receptor was derived from a human donor with alopecia areata. This chain joins TRBV7-9 and TRBJ2-5; D remains ambiguous. The sample consisted of NKG2D-high CD8+ T cells sorted from blood. The CDR3 protein is CASSLDLYF. The CDR3 DNA sequence: TGTGCCAGCAGCTTGGATCTCTACTTC.